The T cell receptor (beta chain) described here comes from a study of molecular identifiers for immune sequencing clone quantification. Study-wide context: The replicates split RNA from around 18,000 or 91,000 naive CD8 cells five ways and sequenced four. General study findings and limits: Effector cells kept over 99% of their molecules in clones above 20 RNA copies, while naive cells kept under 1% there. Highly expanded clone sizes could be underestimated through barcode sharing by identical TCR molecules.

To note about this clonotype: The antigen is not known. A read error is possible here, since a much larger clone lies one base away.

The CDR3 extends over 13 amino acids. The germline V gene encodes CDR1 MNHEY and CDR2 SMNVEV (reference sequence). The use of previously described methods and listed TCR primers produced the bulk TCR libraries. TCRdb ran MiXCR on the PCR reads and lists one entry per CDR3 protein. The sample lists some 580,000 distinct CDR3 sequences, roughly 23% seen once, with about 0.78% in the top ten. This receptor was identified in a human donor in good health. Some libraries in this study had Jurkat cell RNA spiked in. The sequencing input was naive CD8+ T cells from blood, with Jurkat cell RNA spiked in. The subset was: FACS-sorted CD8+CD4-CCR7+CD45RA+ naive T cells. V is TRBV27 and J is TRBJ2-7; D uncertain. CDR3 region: CASSEGNGYEQHF. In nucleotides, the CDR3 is TGTGCCAGCAGTGAAGGGAACGGTTACGAGCAGCACTTC.